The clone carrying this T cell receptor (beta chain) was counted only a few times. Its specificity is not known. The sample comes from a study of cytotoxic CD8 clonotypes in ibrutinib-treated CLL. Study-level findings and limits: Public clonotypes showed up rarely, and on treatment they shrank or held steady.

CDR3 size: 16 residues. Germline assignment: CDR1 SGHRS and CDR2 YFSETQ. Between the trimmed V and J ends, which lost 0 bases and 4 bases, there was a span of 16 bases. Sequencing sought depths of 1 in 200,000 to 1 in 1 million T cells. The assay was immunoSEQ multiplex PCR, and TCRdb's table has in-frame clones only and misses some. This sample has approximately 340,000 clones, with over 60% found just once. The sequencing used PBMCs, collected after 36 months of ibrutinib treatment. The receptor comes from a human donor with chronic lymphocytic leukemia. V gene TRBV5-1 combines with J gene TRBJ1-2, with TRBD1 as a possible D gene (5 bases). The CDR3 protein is CASSLVRAGLSYGYTF. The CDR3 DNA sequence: TGCGCCAGCAGCTTGGTCAGGGCAGGGCTTTCCTATGGCTACACCTTC.